This entry concerns a single T cell receptor beta chain. Its antigen is not known. This record comes from a study of CD4 T cells in relation to SARS-CoV-2 and coronaviruses. Broader study findings: Roughly 65% of donors had memory CD4+ clonotypes crossrecognizing SARS-CoV-2 and common cold coronavirus spike.

This table comes from immunoSEQ multiplex PCR, and its TCRdb copy is limited to in-frame clones, with some not included. The table records approximately 38,000 clones, approximately 87% of them present only once. From germline, CDR1 is SEHNR and CDR2 FQNEAQ (reference sequence). The length of the CDR3 is 16 residues. The V gene end was trimmed by 7 bases and the J gene end by 0 bases; junction bases not matched to a gene: 7. This TCR came from an adult with COVID-19. The chain couples TRBV7-9 to TRBJ1-4; 8 bases match TRBD1. Input material: memory CD4+ T cells from PBMCs. The DNA of the CDR3 is TGTGCCAGCACCCCGGGACAGGCTCCAACTAATGAAAAACTGTTTTTT. Translating it yields CASTPGQAPTNEKLFF. Using reference TRBV7-9 and TRBJ1-4 for the parts outside the CDR3, the full variable domain is DTGVSQNPRHKITKRGQNVTFRCDPISEHNRLYWYRQTLGQGPEFLTYFQNEAQLEKSRLLSDRFSAERPKGSFSTLEIQRTEQGDSAMYLCASTPGQAPTNEKLFFGSGTQLSVL.